Detailed here is one T cell receptor (beta chain). The sample is drawn from a study of T cell changes during pregnancy in multiple sclerosis. CDR3 size: 14 residues. V lost 4 bases to trimming and J lost 2 bases, with 12 bases between them. Germline loops: CDR1 SGDLS, CDR2 YYNGEE. Libraries were prepared by immunoSEQ multiplex PCR; TCRdb keeps only in-frame clonotypes and omits some of them. Among around 75,000 clones listed, 90% to 95% were seen once. The V and J genes are TRBV9 and TRBJ1-1; no definite D call. Here the sequenced sample was CD4+ T cells from peripheral blood mononuclear cells, taken in the third trimester of pregnancy. The TCR was taken from a female donor in good health, enrolled as a control in a pregnancy study. CDR3 nucleotide sequence: TGTGCCAGCAGCCCGCGGACTTTTAACACTGAAGCTTTCTTT. Translating it yields CASSPRTFNTEAFF.